This T cell receptor (beta chain) was documented in a study of control samples from healthy donors and cancer patients. The table came from immunoSEQ multiplex PCR; TCRdb's copy has only in-frame clones and leaves some out. This table has around 180,000 clones, approximately 94% appearing once. As regards this clone: Germline and junction disagree at one end, which may indicate a read error.

The germline gives CDR1 SSHAT, CDR2 FNYEAQ (reference sequence). This CDR3 spans 16 amino acids. Material for sequencing was blood. The sequence came from a young woman in good health. J is TRBJ2-1 and V is TRBV7-7; tentatively, D is TRBD1 (5 bases). As DNA, the CDR3 is TGTGCTAGCAGCTTAGGACACCTAAGCTCCTACAATGAGCAGTTCTTC. Translated: CASSLGHLSSYNEQFF.